A single sample gave rise to the 12 T cell receptor beta chains below, sequenced in a study of CD8 T cells in ankylosing spondylitis. TCRdb analysed the 5' RACE reads with MiXCR anew, one entry per CDR3 protein. The sample includes 210,000 or so distinct CDR3 sequences, approximately 7.6% of them seen just once. The source material was blood, either unsorted or a sorted T cell fraction (not recorded which). All receptors derive from a female donor with ankylosing spondylitis or in good health (not recorded which).

This clonotype came up many times. The chain uses TRBV6-2 or TRBV6-3 and TRBJ2-1; D unclear. The CDR3 runs 12 residues. Germline V gene lookup returns CDR1 MNHEY and CDR2 SVGEGT. With 8 bases removed from V and 10 bases from J, the gap between germline ends came to 15 bases. The CDR3: CASSLQLGEQFF. DNA of the CDR3: TGTGCCAGCTCCCTTCAACTGGGGGAGCAGTTCTTC.

The table lists this clonotype with many counts. V usage is TRBV25-1 and J usage is TRBJ1-6, with D possibly matching TRBD1 (5 bases). The CDR3 runs 17 residues. Per germline, CDR1 MGHDK and CDR2 SYGVNS. V was cut by 4 bases and J by 7 bases, with 20 bases left in between. The CDR3: CASSGPLQGLTNSPLHF. The DNA of the CDR3 is TGTGCCAGCAGTGGCCCCCTGCAGGGATTGACGAATTCACCCCTCCACTTT.

This clonotype was found a few times. The chain has TRBV6-2 or TRBV6-3 and TRBJ2-1; 13 bases map to TRBD2. CDR1 is MNHEY and CDR2 is SVGEGT in the germline V gene. This CDR3 region has 16 residues. The V and J ends lost 0 bases and 9 bases, in that order; junction bases with no gene match: 5. The CDR3 DNA is TGTGCCAGCAGTTACTCTCGGACTAGCGGGAGAAGTGAGCAGTTCTTC. Translation: CASSYSRTSGRSEQFF.

This clonotype showed up just a few times. The V and J genes are TRBV6-7 and TRBJ2-5; no reliable D call. TRBV6-7 is an ORF, and what it does is uncertain. CDR3 size: 15 residues. V was cut by 2 bases and J by 5 bases, with 15 bases left in between. The CDR3: CASSYRDRSWETQYF. CDR3 nucleotide sequence: TGTGCCAGCAGTTACAGAGATCGAAGTTGGGAGACCCAGTACTTC.

This clonotype was observed at least ten times. CDR3 DNA: TGTGCCAGCTTCGGGACAGCAACCTCTATGACCGGGAATGAGCAGTTCTTC. It specifies CASFGTATSMTGNEQFF. The chain has TRBV2 and TRBJ2-1, with 7 nucleotides matching TRBD1. Trimming removed 8 bases from V and 7 bases from J; junction bases left unmatched: 20. The CDR3 sequence is 17 residues long. CDR1 and CDR2 (germline): SNHLY, FYNNEI.

There are many counts of this clonotype. V gene TRBV7-9 combines with J gene TRBJ2-1; D is perhaps TRBD1 or TRBD2 (6 bases each). V lost 5 bases to trimming and J lost 7 bases, with 15 bases between them. This CDR3 spans 14 amino acids. Germline assignment: CDR1 SEHNR and CDR2 FQNEAQ (reference sequence). DNA of the CDR3: TGTGCCAGCAGCACAATGGGAGGACAGAATGAGCAGTTCTTC. Encoded protein: CASSTMGGQNEQFF.

This clonotype has a count of ten or more. The chain is built from TRBV18 and TRBJ2-3, with 7 bases matching TRBD2. This CDR3 is 16 amino acids long. V was clipped by 3 bases and J by 2 bases; unmatched bases: 8. Germline V gene sequence: CDR1 KGHSH, CDR2 LQKENI. For the CDR3, the DNA is TGTGCCAGCTCACCCGGTCACCGGGACTACACAGATACGCAGTATTTT. Protein sequence: CASSPGHRDYTDTQYF.

This clonotype was observed a few times. The J gene is TRBJ1-5, the V gene TRBV7-2; no definite D call. From germline, CDR1 is SGHTA and CDR2 FQGNSA. The CDR3 spans 13 residues. With 4 bases removed from V and 5 bases from J, the gap between germline ends came to 9 bases. The CDR3 reads CASSSYSDQPQHF. CDR3 DNA: TGTGCCAGCAGCTCATATTCGGATCAGCCCCAGCATTTT.

This clonotype has just a few counts. The V gene is TRBV5-5, the J gene TRBJ2-7; 8 bases map to TRBD1. This CDR3 is built from 14 residues. The V gene end was trimmed by 3 bases and the J gene end by 5 bases; junction bases not matched to a gene: 7. Germline V gives CDR1 SGHKS, CDR2 YYEKEE (reference sequence). The chain's CDR3 is CASSSTDRGHEQYF. In nucleotides, the CDR3 is TGTGCCAGCAGCTCCACCGACAGGGGCCACGAGCAGTACTTC.

This clonotype was picked up a small number of times. The rearrangement joins TRBV5-6 to TRBJ1-3; no definite D call. V was shortened by 2 bases and J by 0 bases, with 9 bases between the two germline ends. Germline V CDR1 and CDR2: SGHDT, YYEEEE. The CDR3 sequence is 15 residues long. In DNA, the CDR3 is TGTGCCAGCAGCTTACGTGGGCTCTCTGGAAACACCATATATTTT. Translated, it gives CASSLRGLSGNTIYF.

This clonotype came up many times. The chain has TRBV27 and TRBJ2-1; possibly TRBD2 for D (5 bases). Germline V gives CDR1 MNHEY, CDR2 SMNVEV (reference sequence). Trimming took off 4 bases at V and 5 bases at J, with 15 bases between the two ends. The CDR3 is 15 residues long. CDR3 protein: CASSSWGEMNNEQFF. The CDR3 region has the DNA TGTGCCAGCAGTTCTTGGGGAGAGATGAACAATGAGCAGTTCTTC.

This clonotype has a count of ten or more. The chain joins TRBV24-1 to TRBJ2-5; tentatively, D is TRBD1 or TRBD2 (5 bases each). Trimming shortened V by 4 bases and J by 5 bases, and 19 bases separated the two germline ends. The CDR3 is 16 amino acids. Germline CDR1 is KGHDR and CDR2 is SFDVKD. The CDR3 region is CATSDSGTSGGETQYF. The DNA of the CDR3 is TGTGCCACCAGTGACTCCGGGACGTCGGGCGGGGAGACCCAGTACTTC.